The sample holds one count of the clone carrying this TCR beta chain. Its cognate antigen is unknown. The data derive from a study of T cell responses to AZD1222 COVID-19 vaccine. The ends were cut back, 5 bases at V and 2 bases at J, with 9 bases in the middle. Germline-derived CDR1 and CDR2 are LNHDA and SQIVND (reference sequence). This CDR3 is 13 amino acids long. Analyses pooled second doses at about 4 or about 12 weeks. Profiling relied on immunoSEQ multiplex PCR, and the TCRdb table lists in-frame clones only, not all of them. The sample has some 180,000 clones, 85% to 95% seen once; the top ten hold 1.5% to 2%. Whole-study findings and limits: Once two AZD1222 doses were given, Spike-specific TCR breadth and depth went up.

The V call is TRBV19, the J call TRBJ1-1, with a possible D match to TRBD1 (5 bases). The sample consisted of peripheral blood, taken 28 days after the second AZD1222 dose. This sequence originates from an adult who received the AZD1222 COVID-19 vaccine. CDR3 region: CASSRGTNTEAFF. For the CDR3, the DNA is TGTGCCAGTAGTCGGGGGACTAACACTGAAGCTTTCTTT.